This T cell receptor (beta chain) originates from a study of shared clonotypes between healthy human individuals (dated by TCRdb to the early 2020s). At the level of the whole study: A few men and two women, aged 18 to 49 years, made up the cohort. Libraries were prepared and TCR repertoires were sequenced by different laboratories using diverse techniques, in order to increase sequencing depth and limit assay-specific biases. Blood TCR repertoires of five healthy adults were deeply sequenced to estimate repertoire size and the extent of clonotype sharing between individuals. Between about 0.8 and 9 billion PBMCs per donor were obtained by leukapheresis. For each donor, three plates each were used for CD4 naive and CD4 memory, two plates were used for CD8 naive, and one plate was used for CD8 memory.

V is reduced by 4 bases and J by 7 bases, leaving a spacing of 5 bases between them. The CDR3 numbers 11 residues from cysteine through phenylalanine. Left in the record is the CDR3 DNA by itself, 33 bases read in frame from the first base. CDR1 SGDLS and CDR2 YYNGEE were looked up in the germline V gene. Turning to this clone: Its recognized antigen is unknown. Base qualities are missing; no much larger clone stands one base away.

Points the paper makes about the study in general: Larger estimated clonotype richness was generally found for naive subsets than for memory subsets. Only blood was sampled, and tissue TCR repertoires likely differ from those in blood. The small number of donors limited the genetic and exposure-history diversity represented. Pairwise subsampling led to the expectation that sequencing depth would affect the degree of clonotype sharing among donors. When a handful of donors were compared, the shared fraction of clonotypes was roughly 4.8% for naive CD4, more than 3% for naive CD8, 2% to 2.5% for memory CD4, and around 0.4% for memory CD8. Compared with non-shared clonotypes, clonotypes shared by all four sorted-subset donors had higher generation probabilities. Rarefaction of sorted-subset datasets indicated incomplete sequencing despite the large sequencing depth.

Using the deep immunoSEQ assay, multiplex PCR amplified TCR CDR3 regions from genomic DNA. Extracted genomic DNA from each cell subset was distributed evenly across all wells of several immunoSEQ 96-well plates, and each plate was treated as a replicate. Each replicate PCR for sorted subsets received around 210 ng genomic DNA, equal to about 30,000 T cell genomes. Purified libraries were quantified with a Qubit 3.0 fluorometer, sized on a Bioanalyzer 2100, and re-quantified with the KAPA Library Quantification kit. Every immunoSEQ 96-well plate was sequenced on a separate single-read 150-cycle Illumina NextSeq 550 flow cell. In the authors' own workflow: Because the immunoSEQ output included only junctional sequences and no quality scores, the filtering could not be the same as the filtering used for full-length reads. Sequences were annotated with PyIR, a Python wrapper for IgBLAST v1.9, using IMGT germline references to assign V/J genes and CDR3. Any read was removed if the V/J assignment was weak (E-value above 1e-6), the CDR3 was missing, or the read contained stop codons, out-of-frame junctions, or ambiguous translated residues. V3J clonotypes were defined as sequences sharing an identical inferred V gene, J gene, and CDR3 amino acid sequence. To compute the percentage overlap between repertoires, the number of shared unique clonotypes was divided by the size of the smaller repertoire. Three approaches were used to assess repertoire richness: RTK rarefaction, the Chao1 estimator, and Recon v2.1 estimates of unobserved clonotypes. OLGA was used to compute generation probabilities for all TCRbeta clonotypes that the gDNA method yielded from a few donors. TCRdb limited this immuneACCESS table to in-frame rearrangements with V and J called. A share of clones is missing; checked studies link under half to unresolved V genes, and the rest is unexplained. V and J calls and clone size are given by that table; D and trimming were obtained from the DNA. This sample has some 380,000 clones in its table, and 90% to 98% of those were observed once. About 0.34% of the sample goes to the ten largest clones.

Donors were healthy HIV-negative adults with no recently reported acute infections or vaccinations. Every donor was a Caucasian adult residing in Nashville, Tennessee, USA. CD8 memory samples were composed of magnetically selected CD45RO+ cells combined with CCR7-negative CD45RA+ effector memory (TemRA) cells. Blood was collected by leukapheresis, and PBMCs were isolated by Ficoll-Histopaque density gradient centrifugation and then cryopreserved in liquid nitrogen vapor phase. Purity and quantity of every magnetically sorted T cell population were checked by analytical flow cytometry. Genomic DNA was isolated from every sorted fraction and measured by UV absorbance on a Nanodrop 2000c.

This receptor was identified in a man under 40 in good health. Here the chain combines TRBV9 and TRBJ2-2, with no reliable assignment of the D segment. The sequenced sample consisted of memory CD8+ T cells sorted from blood. Interpreted using the paper, the cell subset or site label stands for: CD45RO+ cells pooled with CCR7-negative TemRA cells. The sequenced DNA is TGTGCCAGCAGCTCACTCGGGGAGCTGTTTTTT. This codes for CASSSLGELFF. The full variable domain, completed from the reference TRBV9 and TRBJ2-2 proteins outside the CDR3, reads DSGVTQTPKHLITATGQRVTLRCSPRSGDLSVYWYQQSLDQGLQFLIQYYNGEERAKGNILERFSAQQFPDLHSELNLSSLELGDSALYFCASSSLGELFFGEGSRLTVL.